The 22 T cell receptor beta chains listed next were all sequenced from one sample in a study of cytomegalovirus exposure and HLA in healthy donors. Both 60 Vbeta primers and 13 Jbeta primers went into the PCR. Sequenced by immunoSEQ multiplex PCR; TCRdb stores in-frame clones only, minus some. The sample lists approximately 160,000 clones, approximately 75% seen once, with about 1.9% in the top ten. Material for sequencing was PBMCs. The receptors were sampled from a woman aged 18 to 35 in good health and CMV-seronegative.

Comments on this clone: At the DNA level, this CDR3 is encoded by other sequences in the same sample as well. The chain recombines TRBV15 with TRBJ2-5, with a weak D call TRBD1 (5 bases). V lost 0 bases and J 5 bases, leaving 10 bases between the germline ends. From germline, CDR1 is LNHNV and CDR2 YYDKDF (reference sequence). This CDR3 has 14 residues. The CDR3 DNA reads TGTGCCACCAGCAGAGATCAGGGTCAGGAGACCCAGTACTTC. This sequence encodes CATSRDQGQETQYF.

The chain combines TRBV28 with TRBJ2-1; 10 bases are a match to TRBD2. Per the germline V gene, CDR1 is MDHEN and CDR2 is SYDVKM. The CDR3 extends over 16 amino acids. The trim removed 1 base at V and 8 bases at J, leaving 8 bases unmatched. CDR3 nucleotide sequence: TGTGCCAGCAGTTTATTCCCCGGACTAGCGGCCCATGAGCAGTTCTTC. Protein: CASSLFPGLAAHEQFF. Complete variable domain (other parts from reference TRBV28 and TRBJ2-1): DVKVTQSSRYLVKRTGEKVFLECVQDMDHENMFWYRQDPGLGLRLIYFSYDVKMKEKGDIPEGYSVSREKKERFSLILESASTNQTSMYLCASSLFPGLAAHEQFFGPGTRLTVL.

The CDR3 here is CASSNVLAGGYEQYF. In nucleotides, the CDR3 is TGTGCCAGTTCGAACGTCCTAGCGGGGGGATACGAGCAGTACTTC. This chain joins TRBV19 and TRBJ2-7, with TRBD2 matching 11 bases. Germline values: CDR1 LNHDA, CDR2 SQIVND (reference sequence). The CDR3 loop spans 15 amino acids. J lost 4 bases, V lost 8 bases, and 10 bases had no gene match. Full variable domain (rest looked up from reference TRBV19 and TRBJ2-7): DGGITQSPKYLFRKEGQNVTLSCEQNLNHDAMYWYRQDPGQGLRLIYYSQIVNDFQKGDIAEGYSVSREKKESFPLTVTSAQKNPTAFYLCASSNVLAGGYEQYFGPGTRLTVT.

About this clone: This sample includes further DNA sequences coding for the same CDR3. This chain connects TRBV19 to TRBJ2-7, with 9 bases aligning to TRBD1. With 3 bases clipped from V and 4 bases from J, the junction kept 1 base outside the gene matches. Germline V gene data show CDR1 as LNHDA and CDR2 as SQIVND (reference sequence). The CDR3 totals 13 residues. The CDR3 DNA reads TGTGCCAGTAGTATTGACAGGGGGTACGAGCAGTACTTC. Translated: CASSIDRGYEQYF.

CDR3 in amino acids: CASSHSGQSYEQYF. The CDR3 bases are TGTGCCAGCAGCCACTCGGGACAGTCCTACGAGCAGTACTTC. The J gene is TRBJ2-7, the V gene TRBV7-6; 7 bases align to TRBD1. Germline-derived CDR1 and CDR2 are SGHVS and FNYEAQ. The CDR3 consists of 14 residues. Unmatched junction bases numbered 5, after V lost 5 bases and J lost 1 base.

The chain uses TRBV14 and TRBJ1-2; D uncertain. There are 15 residues in the CDR3. The germline V gene encodes CDR1 SGHDN and CDR2 FVKESK. V was clipped by 1 base and J by 2 bases, with 11 bases between them. The CDR3 coding sequence is TGTGCCAGCAGCCAAGGGCGACGAGGCAACTATGGCTACACCTTC. This codes for CASSQGRRGNYGYTF.

J is TRBJ2-5 and V is TRBV11-2; 8 bases align to TRBD1. The J call is doubtful: the DNA matches TRBJ2-7 better. Germline-derived CDR1 and CDR2 are SGHAT and FQNNGV. This CDR3 spans 15 amino acids. The CDR3 loop is CASSLRTGLSYEQYF. The DNA for the CDR3 is TGTGCCAGCAGCTTACGGACAGGGCTAAGCTACGAGCAGTACTTC.

The chain uses TRBV15 and TRBJ2-5; 7 nucleotides align to TRBD1. With 5 bases clipped from V and 1 base from J, the junction kept 4 bases outside the gene matches. The germline V gene encodes CDR1 LNHNV and CDR2 YYDKDF (reference sequence). This CDR3 spans 14 amino acids. CDR3 in DNA: TGTGCCACCAGCCTTGGGGACAGCCAAGAGACCCAGTACTTC. Protein: CATSLGDSQETQYF. The full variable domain, rest sourced from reference TRBV15 and TRBJ2-5, is DAMVIQNPRYQVTQFGKPVTLSCSQTLNHNVMYWYQQKSSQAPKLLFHYYDKDFNNEADTPDNFQSRRPNTSFCFLDIRSPGLGDTAMYLCATSLGDSQETQYFGPGTRLLVL.

The chain has TRBV27 and TRBJ1-2; 7 bases align to TRBD1. The V gene end was trimmed by 6 bases and the J gene end by 4 bases; junction bases not matched to a gene: 14. CDR1 and CDR2 from the germline V gene are MNHEY and SMNVEV (reference sequence). This CDR3 has 16 residues. The CDR3 region has the DNA TGTGCCAGCAGGAAAGTATACAGGGGATCAAGCTATGGCTACACCTTC. Protein sequence: CASRKVYRGSSYGYTF.

The chain recombines TRBV19 with TRBJ2-5; TRBD2 aligns across 8 bases. Germline CDR1 reads LNHDA; CDR2 reads SQIVND (reference sequence). This CDR3 comprises 15 residues. V was clipped by 8 bases and J by 3 bases; unmatched bases: 11. The CDR3 reads CASSKGSAGEETQYF. The CDR3 nucleotides read TGTGCCAGTTCTAAGGGGTCAGCGGGAGAAGAGACCCAGTACTTC.

The chain carries TRBV25-1 and TRBJ1-2; D is perhaps TRBD1 (5 bases). Trimming took 3 bases from V and 4 from J, leaving 21 bases between them. Germline CDR1 and CDR2: MGHDK and SYGVNS. CDR3 length: 17 amino acids. The CDR3 spells CASSEGGGAKRGYGYTF. CDR3 nucleotide sequence: TGTGCCAGCAGTGAGGGCGGAGGGGCCAAACGGGGCTATGGCTACACCTTC.

This sequence joins TRBV10-3 and TRBJ2-5, with 12 bases lining up with TRBD2. Trimming at V came to 6 bases and at J to 4 bases, leaving 18 bases not matched to a gene. Germline V gives CDR1 ENHRY, CDR2 SYGVKD. This CDR3 contains 19 residues. CDR3 sequence: CAISESLRWLAGGPETQYF. For the CDR3, the DNA is TGTGCCATCAGCGAAAGTCTGCGGTGGCTAGCGGGGGGGCCAGAGACCCAGTACTTC.

This clone appeared once. The chain couples TRBV7-2 to TRBJ2-7, with D perhaps matching TRBD2 (6 bases). V lost 5 bases to trimming and J lost 0 bases, with 11 bases between them. Germline CDR1 reads SGHTA; CDR2 reads FQGNSA. The CDR3 is 14 amino acids. CDR3 sequence: CASSRRGGSYEQYF. CDR3 nucleotide sequence: TGTGCCAGCAGCCGACGGGGAGGCTCCTACGAGCAGTACTTC.

Concerning this clone itself: In the same sample, other DNA sequences code for this CDR3. The V and J genes are TRBV11-2 and TRBJ2-5; tentatively, D is TRBD2 (5 bases). This CDR3 has 13 residues. From germline, CDR1 is SGHAT and CDR2 FQNNGV. The ends were cut back, 3 bases at V and 3 bases at J, with 8 bases in the middle. The CDR3 DNA reads TGTGCCAGCAGCTTTGCCGGGGAAGAGACCCAGTACTTC. Residues: CASSFAGEETQYF.

The chain joins TRBV2 to TRBJ1-2; 7 bases match TRBD1. CDR1 and CDR2 (germline): SNHLY, FYNNEI. The V segment lost 11 bases and the J segment 7 bases; nucleotides outside the gene matches: 16. This CDR3 has 14 amino acids. This CDR3 is CAGSRDRRLGGYTF. Written as DNA, the CDR3 is TGTGCCGGTTCACGGGACAGAAGGCTTGGTGGCTACACCTTC.

The V and J genes are TRBV5-1 and TRBJ2-7; 8 nucleotides line up with TRBD1. The CDR3 totals 15 residues. The germline V gene encodes CDR1 SGHRS and CDR2 YFSETQ. V shed 0 bases and J 3 bases; nucleotides not matched to a gene: 5. The chain's CDR3 is CASSLAQGAGYEQYF. The CDR3 DNA reads as TGCGCCAGCAGCTTGGCTCAGGGGGCCGGCTACGAGCAGTACTTC.

The gene calls are TRBV28 and TRBJ2-2, with TRBD2 matching over 9 bases. Germline trimming cut 10 bases from V and 0 bases from J; bases unmatched to any gene: 9. The CDR3 runs 16 residues. Germline V gives CDR1 MDHEN, CDR2 SYDVKM. CDR3: CATRISGSPNTGELFF. As DNA, the CDR3 is TGTGCCACCAGGATTAGCGGGAGCCCGAACACCGGGGAGCTGTTTTTT.

V is TRBV11-2 and J is TRBJ2-4; 13 bases align to TRBD2. Germline V lookup: CDR1 SGHAT, CDR2 FQNNGV. V gave up 1 base and J gave up 6 bases; unmatched junction bases: 3. CDR3 length equals 16 residues. The CDR3 bases are TGTGCCAGCAGCTTAGGAGGGACTAGCGGGATAAACATTCAGTACTTC. It translates to CASSLGGTSGINIQYF.

The chain carries TRBV6-5 and TRBJ1-1, with D uncertain. The V end was cut by 2 bases, the J end by 5 bases, with 9 bases between. Looked up from germline, CDR1 is MNHEY and CDR2 is SVGAGI. CDR3 length: 13 residues. The CDR3 DNA reads as TGTGCCAGCAGTTACATGGAGACGACTGAAGCTTTCTTT. This codes for CASSYMETTEAFF.

This chain links TRBV6-1 with TRBJ2-3; 10 bases agree with TRBD1. The junction had 5 bases not matched to a gene; V was cut back by 6 bases and J by 2 bases. The CDR3 runs to 15 residues. Germline CDR1 and CDR2: MNHNS and SASEGT. For the CDR3, the DNA is TGTGCCAGCAGCCCGGGACAGGGGAACACAGATACGCAGTATTTT. Translating gives CASSPGQGNTDTQYF.

This sequence joins TRBV5-1 and TRBJ2-5, with 7 bases identical to TRBD1. The DNA end favors TRBJ2-7, so the J call may be wrong. The CDR3 spans 14 residues. Germline CDR1 reads SGHRS; CDR2 reads YFSETQ. This chain's CDR3 is CASSSGTVTYEQYF. In nucleotides, the CDR3 is TGCGCCAGCAGTTCCGGGACAGTTACCTACGAGCAGTACTTC.

Only a few counts were recorded for this clone. J is TRBJ1-5 and V is TRBV2; the match to TRBD1 covers 8 bases. This CDR3 spans 16 amino acids. Germline CDR1 SNHLY, CDR2 FYNNEI. V shed 6 bases and J 3 bases; nucleotides not matched to a gene: 10. The CDR3 nucleotides read TGTGCCAGCAGCGACCGACAGGGGACCACCAATCAGCCCCAGCATTTT. Translated: CASSDRQGTTNQPQHF.